Shown below are 21 T cell receptor beta chains from a single sample sequenced in a study of beta chain features in type 1 diabetes. Every isolated RNA sample was fully reverse transcribed, so sequencing captured expressed TCRB transcripts. Data came from immunoSEQ multiplex PCR; TCRdb stores just in-frame clones and leaves some out. The data show hundreds of thousands of clones, 68% seen once. Sequenced sample: naive CD4+ T cells from blood. The receptors shown here come from a man under 40 in good health.

The table lists this clone with a few counts. V and J are TRBV5-4 and TRBJ2-1; TRBD1 matches at 8 bases. CDR1 SGHNT and CDR2 YYREEE come from the germline V gene (reference sequence). Unmatched junction bases numbered 9, after V lost 3 bases and J lost 13 bases. This CDR3 spans 13 amino acids. The CDR3 sequence: CASSYATGADQFF. CDR3 nucleotides: TGTGCCAGCAGCTACGCGACAGGGGCGGACCAGTTCTTC.

The chain recombines TRBV2 with TRBJ2-1, with D possibly TRBD2 on 6 matching bases. Germline-derived CDR1 and CDR2 are SNHLY and FYNNEI. The CDR3 totals 14 residues. V was trimmed by 7 bases and J by 1 base, leaving 11 bases between them. The CDR3 here is CASKAGMSYNEQFF. CDR3 sequence (DNA): TGTGCCAGCAAGGCGGGGATGTCCTACAATGAGCAGTTCTTC. Complete variable domain (other parts from reference TRBV2 and TRBJ2-1): EPEVTQTPSHQVTQMGQEVILRCVPISNHLYFYWYRQILGQKVEFLVSFYNNEISEKSEIFDDQFSVERPDGSNFTLKIRSTKLEDSAMYFCASKAGMSYNEQFFGPGTRLTVL.

This chain links TRBV9 with TRBJ2-5; D may be TRBD1 (6 bases). This CDR3 is 13 amino acids long. CDR1 is SGDLS and CDR2 is YYNGEE in the germline V gene. V was shortened by 4 bases and J by 4 bases, with 11 bases between the two germline ends. The CDR3 protein is CASSNTGRETQYF. The DNA for the CDR3 is TGTGCCAGCAGCAACACAGGGCGAGAGACCCAGTACTTC.

V and J are TRBV29-1 and TRBJ2-3; TRBD1 is a possible D gene (5 bases). The ends were cut back, 8 bases at V and 7 bases at J, with 16 bases in the middle. CDR1 is SQVTM and CDR2 is ANQGSEA in the germline V gene. The CDR3 covers 12 residues. CDR3 nucleotide sequence: TGCAGCTCCCGGACATACGGGTATACGCAGTATTTT. Translated: CSSRTYGYTQYF.

The chain employs TRBV4-1 and TRBJ2-3; tentatively, D is TRBD2 (6 bases). There are 19 residues in the CDR3. Germline V gene data show CDR1 as MGHRA and CDR2 as YSYEKL. Trimming pared 4 bases from V and 2 bases from J, leaving 25 bases between. The CDR3 nucleotides read TGCGCCAGCAGCCGGGACCTCGGGAAAGTAACGGGGGTCACAGATACGCAGTATTTT. Translation: CASSRDLGKVTGVTDTQYF.

This clone was found a few times. The CDR3 loop reads CASSLSGQETQYF. CDR3 DNA sequence: TGCGCCAGCAGCTTGTCCGGTCAAGAGACCCAGTACTTC. The chain carries TRBV5-1 and TRBJ2-5; D gene ambiguous. The CDR3 runs to 13 residues. Deletions cut 1 base from V and 2 bases from J, with 6 bases between. CDR1 is SGHRS, CDR2 YFSETQ, per germline.

The chain links TRBV29-1 to TRBJ2-7, with TRBD1 as a possible D gene (5 bases). This CDR3 has 12 amino acids. Germline V gene sequence: CDR1 SQVTM, CDR2 ANQGSEA. With 3 bases removed from V and 7 bases from J, the gap between germline ends came to 13 bases. Here the CDR3 reads CSVDGQGKEQYF. CDR3 in DNA: TGCAGCGTTGACGGGCAGGGAAAGGAGCAGTACTTC.

J is TRBJ2-5 and V is TRBV15; D is unclear. Germline-derived CDR1 and CDR2 are LNHNV and YYDKDF (reference sequence). V was pared by 0 bases and J by 2 bases, with 10 bases between. There are 15 residues in the CDR3. In DNA form, the CDR3 reads TGTGCCACCAGCAGAGATAGGGCTACACAAGAGACCCAGTACTTC. Protein product: CATSRDRATQETQYF.

The V and J genes are TRBV27 and TRBJ2-1; D may correspond to TRBD1 or TRBD2 (5 bases each). Germline V lookup: CDR1 MNHEY, CDR2 SMNVEV (reference sequence). This CDR3 region has 14 residues. Trimming left V 0 bases short and J 9 bases short, with 12 bases between. CDR3 sequence: CASSLSARGAEQFF. In DNA, the CDR3 is TGTGCCAGCAGTTTATCTGCAAGGGGAGCTGAGCAGTTCTTC.

This clone was recorded a few times. V usage is TRBV4-3 and J usage is TRBJ2-5; weak D call: TRBD1 (6 bases). Per the germline V gene, CDR1 is LGHNA and CDR2 is YSLEER. V lost 1 base to trimming and J lost 5 bases, with 17 bases between them. This CDR3 has 16 residues. The CDR3 loop reads CASSQGGTNEGETQYF. CDR3 in DNA: TGCGCCAGCAGCCAAGGTGGGACAAACGAAGGGGAGACCCAGTACTTC.

This clone was observed a handful of times. The chain recombines TRBV25-1 with TRBJ2-7; D is undetermined. The CDR3 runs to 13 residues. Per germline, CDR1 MGHDK and CDR2 SYGVNS. The ends were cut back, 7 bases at V and 5 bases at J, with 15 bases in the middle. For the CDR3, the DNA is TGTGCCAGCAACCCCATAGACGCGGACGAGCAGTACTTC. Protein: CASNPIDADEQYF.

The chain uses TRBV9 and TRBJ2-7, with unresolved D. This CDR3 contains 14 residues. V was shortened by 4 bases and J by 2 bases, with 13 bases between the two germline ends. CDR1 is SGDLS, CDR2 YYNGEE, per germline. The CDR3 region has the DNA TGTGCCAGCAGCCTCCAGGATACGACCTACGAGCAGTACTTC. Translated: CASSLQDTTYEQYF.

The chain combines TRBV30 with TRBJ2-3, with 14 bases matching TRBD2. The CDR3 extends over 14 amino acids. After removal of 1 base from V and 11 bases from J, the junction contained 5 bases not matched to a gene. Per germline, CDR1 GTSNPN and CDR2 SVGIG (reference sequence). The CDR3 bases are TGTGCCTGGAGTGCGGGACTAGCGGGGGAATGGCAGTATTTT. Amino acid sequence: CAWSAGLAGEWQYF.

The V gene is TRBV5-4, the J gene TRBJ1-2; 8 bases line up with TRBD1. CDR1 SGHNT and CDR2 YYREEE come from the germline V gene (reference sequence). Germline trimming cut 4 bases from V and 8 bases from J; bases unmatched to any gene: 4. This CDR3 comprises 12 residues. The CDR3 nucleotides read TGTGCCAGCAGCACGGACAGGGACGGCTACACCTTC. Residues: CASSTDRDGYTF.

The chain is built from TRBV12-5 and TRBJ1-2, with 7 bases that match TRBD1. The V segment lost 6 bases and the J segment 4 bases; nucleotides outside the gene matches: 8. Germline V gives CDR1 LGHNT, CDR2 FRNRAP. The CDR3 loop spans 14 amino acids. CDR3 nucleotide sequence: TGTGCTAGTGGCCTGACAGGGAAAAGCTATGGCTACACCTTC. The encoded protein is CASGLTGKSYGYTF. The whole variable domain, filled in from reference TRBV12-5 and TRBJ1-2, reads DARVTQTPRHKVTEMGQEVTMRCQPILGHNTVFWYRQTMMQGLELLAYFRNRAPLDDSGMPKDRFSAEMPDATLATLKIQPSEPRDSAVYFCASGLTGKSYGYTFGSGTRLTVV.

This clone was found a few times. V usage is TRBV29-1 and J usage is TRBJ2-1, with D perhaps TRBD1 or TRBD2 (5 bases each). Trimming shortened V by 3 bases and J by 4 bases, and 10 bases separated the two germline ends. Germline values: CDR1 SQVTM, CDR2 ANQGSEA. The CDR3 consists of 13 residues. The CDR3 is CSVDLGPYNEQFF. The CDR3 DNA reads TGCAGCGTTGATTTGGGACCATACAATGAGCAGTTCTTC.

This CDR3 reads CASSQDRTGYTEAFF. The CDR3 DNA reads as TGCGCCAGCAGCCAAGATAGGACAGGGTACACTGAAGCTTTCTTT. V is TRBV4-3 and J is TRBJ1-1; TRBD1 matches at 8 bases. The CDR3 has 15 residues. The germline V gene encodes CDR1 LGHNA and CDR2 YSLEER. Germline trimming cut 0 bases from V and 3 bases from J; bases unmatched to any gene: 3.

This rearrangement joins TRBV7-2 to TRBJ2-7; D is uncertain. The CDR3 totals 14 residues. Per the germline V gene, CDR1 is SGHTA and CDR2 is FQGNSA. Trimming took off 0 bases at V and 2 bases at J, with 8 bases between the two ends. The CDR3 sequence: CASSLAGATYEQYF. In nucleotides, the CDR3 is TGTGCCAGCAGCTTAGCCGGCGCCACCTACGAGCAGTACTTC.

The V and J genes are TRBV5-1 and TRBJ2-1; 8 bases map to TRBD2. Germline trimming cut 0 bases from V and 5 bases from J; bases unmatched to any gene: 7. CDR3 length equals 16 residues. Germline CDR1 and CDR2: SGHRS and YFSETQ. This chain's CDR3 is CASSLAGRARNNEQFF. The CDR3 DNA sequence: TGCGCCAGCAGCTTGGCCGGGAGGGCCCGGAACAATGAGCAGTTCTTC. Based on the CDR3 plus reference TRBV5-1 and TRBJ2-1, the full variable domain is KAGVTQTPRYLIKTRGQQVTLSCSPISGHRSVSWYQQTPGQGLQFLFEYFSETQRNKGNFPGRFSGRQFSNSRSEMNVSTLELGDSALYLCASSLAGRARNNEQFFGPGTRLTVL.

This clone was seen a handful of times. The CDR3 sequence: CSAIRVTEAFF. In nucleotides, the CDR3 is TGCAGTGCCATCAGGGTCACTGAAGCTTTCTTT. This chain joins TRBV20-1 and TRBJ1-1; D might be TRBD1 (5 bases). Trimming took off 6 bases at V and 4 bases at J, with 9 bases between the two ends. CDR1 is DFQATT and CDR2 is SNEGSKA in the germline V gene (reference sequence). The CDR3 has 11 amino acids.

This chain connects TRBV11-2 to TRBJ2-5; D is possibly TRBD2 (6 bases). Trimming stripped 2 bases from V and 4 bases from J, with 11 bases between. This CDR3 spans 14 amino acids. Per germline, CDR1 SGHAT and CDR2 FQNNGV. The CDR3 here is CASSLRTSTETQYF. In nucleotides, the CDR3 is TGTGCCAGCAGCTTAAGAACTAGCACAGAGACCCAGTACTTC.